This T cell receptor (beta chain) was recovered during a study of blood T cell repertoires in COVID-19. Trimming left V 3 bases short and J 7 bases short, with 7 bases between. Germline V gene lookup returns CDR1 MNHEY and CDR2 SMNVEV (reference sequence). This CDR3 contains 12 residues. Measured with immunoSEQ multiplex PCR; TCRdb has only the in-frame clones, and not every one. This table has roughly 300,000 clones, 80% to 90% appearing once. The TCR originated in a woman aged 45-60 years who had recovered from COVID-19. The chain uses TRBV27 and TRBJ2-1, with D perhaps TRBD1 (5 bases). Material for sequencing was peripheral blood. The CDR3 here is CASSLGRNEQFF. The CDR3 DNA reads as TGTGCCAGCAGTTTGGGGCGGAATGAGCAGTTCTTC.